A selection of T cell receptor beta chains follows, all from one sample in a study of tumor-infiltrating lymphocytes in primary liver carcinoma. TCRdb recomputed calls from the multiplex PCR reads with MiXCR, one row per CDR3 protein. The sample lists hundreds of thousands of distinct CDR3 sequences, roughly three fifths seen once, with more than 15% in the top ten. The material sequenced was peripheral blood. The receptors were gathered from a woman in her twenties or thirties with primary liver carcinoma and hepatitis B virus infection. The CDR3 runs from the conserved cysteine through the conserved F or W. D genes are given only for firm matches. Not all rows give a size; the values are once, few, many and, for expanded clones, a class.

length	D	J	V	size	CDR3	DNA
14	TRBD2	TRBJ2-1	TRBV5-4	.	CASSPTSGDNEQFF	TGTGCCAGCAGCCCTACTAGCGGGGACAATGAGCAGTTCTTC
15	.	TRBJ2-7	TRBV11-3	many	CASSSPGTLLREQYF	TGTGCCAGCAGCTCCCCCGGGACCCTCCTAAGGGAGCAGTACTTC
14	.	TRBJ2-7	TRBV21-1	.	CASPEAGDSYEQYF	TGTGCCAGCCCCGAGGCGGGAGACTCCTACGAGCAGTACTTC
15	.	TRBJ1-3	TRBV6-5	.	CASKLGDLTGSTVYF	TGTGCCAGCAAACTTGGGGACCTTACGGGAAGCACCGTATATTTT
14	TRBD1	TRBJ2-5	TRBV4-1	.	CASSSTGGGETQYF	TGCGCCAGCAGCAGTACAGGGGGCGGTGAGACCCAGTACTTC
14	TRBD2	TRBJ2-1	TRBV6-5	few	CASRPGLAGHEQFF	TGTGCCAGCAGGCCGGGACTAGCGGGCCATGAGCAGTTCTTC
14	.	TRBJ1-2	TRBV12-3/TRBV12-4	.	CAGSFLGAGPQVAF	TGTGCCGGCAGTTTTCTGGGGGCAGGCCCACAGGTCGCCTTC
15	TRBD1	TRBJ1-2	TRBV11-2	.	CASSSQRDSRGGYTF	TGTGCCAGTAGCTCACAAAGGGACAGCCGTGGAGGCTACACCTTC
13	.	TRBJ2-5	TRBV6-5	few	CASSDSHQETQYF	TGTGCCAGCTCCGACAGCCACCAAGAGACCCAGTACTTC
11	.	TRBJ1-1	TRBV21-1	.	CASRETGSAFF	TGTGCCAGCAGGGAAACAGGGAGCGCTTTCTTT
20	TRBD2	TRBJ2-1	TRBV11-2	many	CASSRPPRDTSGRSYNEQFF	TGTGCCAGCAGCAGACCCCCCCGGGACACTAGCGGGCGTTCTTACAATGAGCAGTTCTTC
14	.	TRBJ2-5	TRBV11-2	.	CASSLGPATETQHF	TGTGCCAGCAGCCTGGGACCGGCGACAGAGACCCAGCACTTC
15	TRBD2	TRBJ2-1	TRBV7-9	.	CASSPAGGPYNEHFF	TGTGCCAGCAGTCCAGCGGGAGGGCCCTACAATGAGCACTTCTTC
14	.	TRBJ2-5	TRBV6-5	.	CVSSYSQYQETQYF	TGTGTCAGCAGTTACTCTCAGTACCAAGAGACCCAGTACTTC
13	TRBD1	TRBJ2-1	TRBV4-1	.	CASNPGTDNEQFF	TGCGCCAGCAACCCTGGGACAGACAATGAGCAGTTCTTC
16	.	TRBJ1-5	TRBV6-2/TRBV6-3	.	CASSCSTEQVREPQHF	TGTGCCAGCAGTTGCTCAACCGAGCAAGTCCGGGAGCCCCAGCATTTT
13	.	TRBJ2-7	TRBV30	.	CAWSVQGARVQYF	TGTGCCTGGAGTGTACAGGGAGCGCGCGTGCAGTACTTC
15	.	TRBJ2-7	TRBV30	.	CAWSVHVAWGYRQYF	TGTGCCTGGAGTGTACATGTAGCGTGGGGTTACAGGCAGTACTTC
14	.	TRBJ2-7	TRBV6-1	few	CASSLTGVEYEQYF	TGTGCCAGCAGTCTGACAGGCGTCGAGTACGAGCAGTACTTC
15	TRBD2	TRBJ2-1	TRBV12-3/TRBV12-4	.	CASTRTRGAYNEHFF	TGTGCCAGCACCAGGACTAGAGGGGCCTACAATGAGCATTTCTTC
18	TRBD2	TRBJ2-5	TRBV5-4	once	CASSLGPGLAGVQETQHF	TGTGCCAGCAGCTTGGGGCCGGGACTAGCGGGAGTACAAGAGACCCAGCACTTC
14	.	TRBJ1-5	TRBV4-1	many	CASSQDPGNQPQHF	TGCGCCAGCAGCCAAGATCCCGGGAATCAGCCCCAGCATTTT
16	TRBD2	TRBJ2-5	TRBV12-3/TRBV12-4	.	CASSPGLSGVGETQYF	TGTGCCAGCAGTCCGGGACTATCGGGAGTTGGAGAGACCCAGTACTTC
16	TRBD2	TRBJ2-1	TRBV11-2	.	CARSLGLAGVYNEQFF	TGTGCCAGAAGCTTAGGTCTAGCGGGAGTATACAATGAGCAGTTCTTC
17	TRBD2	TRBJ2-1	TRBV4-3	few	CASSQREGLAAYNEQFF	TGCGCCAGCAGCCAAAGGGAGGGACTAGCAGCCTACAATGAGCAGTTCTTC
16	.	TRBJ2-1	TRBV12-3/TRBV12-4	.	CASSLHLSRGRETQFF	TGTGCCAGCAGTTTACACCTCAGTCGGGGCCGCGAGACCCAGTTCTTC
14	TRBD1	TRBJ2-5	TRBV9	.	CASSSRQGRETQYF	TGTGCCAGCAGCTCTCGACAGGGCCGGGAGACCCAGTACTTC
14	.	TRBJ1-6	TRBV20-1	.	CSAIWHRAITPLHF	TGCAGTGCTATTTGGCACAGGGCCATTACACCCCTCCACTTT
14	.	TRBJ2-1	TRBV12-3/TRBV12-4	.	CASSRGQKWDEQFF	TGTGCCAGCAGTAGGGGACAAAAATGGGATGAGCAGTTCTTC
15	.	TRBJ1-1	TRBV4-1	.	CASSQEVTGDIEAFF	TGCGCCAGTAGCCAAGAGGTAACGGGCGACATTGAAGCTTTCTTT
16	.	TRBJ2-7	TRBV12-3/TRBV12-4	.	CASSTLTGTTRYEQYF	TGTGCCAGCAGTACGCTGACAGGGACTACCCGCTACGAGCAGTACTTC
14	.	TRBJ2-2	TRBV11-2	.	CISSQGQNTGELFF	TGTATCAGCAGCCAGGGACAGAACACCGGGGAGCTGTTTTTT
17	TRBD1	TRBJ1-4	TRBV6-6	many	CASSSLDRGLANEKLFF	TGTGCCAGCAGTTCCCTGGACAGGGGGCTTGCTAATGAAAAACTGTTTTTT
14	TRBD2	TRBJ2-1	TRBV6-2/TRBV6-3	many	CASHAGTSLHEQFF	TGTGCCAGCCACGCCGGGACTAGCCTCCATGAGCAGTTCTTC
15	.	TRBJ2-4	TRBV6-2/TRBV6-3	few	CASSYSTSDRNIQYF	TGTGCCAGCAGTTACTCGACCTCCGACAGGAACATTCAGTACTTC
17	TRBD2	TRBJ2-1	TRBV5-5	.	CVSSLVGSGRTHNEQFF	TGTGTCAGCAGCTTGGTAGGAAGCGGGAGGACACACAATGAGCAGTTCTTC
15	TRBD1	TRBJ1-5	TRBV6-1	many	CASRVPGGRGQPQHF	TGTGCCAGCAGAGTACCAGGGGGTCGGGGCCAGCCCCAGCATTTT
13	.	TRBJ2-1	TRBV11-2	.	CTSSLGQVRKQFF	TGTACCAGTAGCTTAGGGCAGGTCCGAAAGCAGTTCTTC
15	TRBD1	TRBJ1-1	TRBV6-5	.	CASSYQTGVVTEASF	TGTGCCAGCAGTTACCAGACAGGGGTCGTCACTGAAGCTTCCTTT
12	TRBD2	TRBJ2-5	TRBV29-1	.	CSVGGGQETQYF	TGCAGCGTTGGGGGGGGTCAAGAGACCCAGTACTTC